The 30 T cell receptor beta chains listed next were all sequenced from one sample in a study of cytomegalovirus exposure and HLA in healthy donors. The PCR had 60 Vbeta and 13 Jbeta primers. The protocol was immunoSEQ multiplex PCR, while the TCRdb copy is restricted to in-frame clones and leaves out a portion. This sample carries roughly 180,000 clones, nearly 80% of them seen once, and the ten largest clones take around 6%. The sample taken for sequencing was PBMCs. These receptors were obtained from a woman in her twenties or thirties in good health and CMV-seropositive.

The chain joins TRBV6-6 to TRBJ2-7; 7 positions agree with TRBD2. The V gene end was trimmed by 7 bases and the J gene end by 0 bases; junction bases not matched to a gene: 6. CDR3 length: 14 amino acids. The germline CDR1 and CDR2 sequences are MNHNY and SVGAGI (reference sequence). For the CDR3, the DNA is TGTGCCAGCATGGAGGAGCGGGGCTCCTACGAGCAGTACTTC. Protein sequence: CASMEERGSYEQYF.

CDR3 coding DNA: TGTGCCAGCAGCTTGGGGACAGCGGCGTATGGCTACACCTTC. Its protein product is CASSLGTAAYGYTF. J is TRBJ1-2 and V is TRBV5-4; tentative D call: TRBD1 (6 bases). V was cut by 0 bases and J by 5 bases, with 11 bases left in between. Germline CDR1 is SGHNT and CDR2 is YYREEE (reference sequence). This CDR3 region has 14 residues.

This clone was found a few times. The gene calls are TRBV5-1 and TRBJ2-1; D possibly corresponds to TRBD1 (5 bases). The CDR3 runs 15 residues. Germline assignment: CDR1 SGHRS and CDR2 YFSETQ. Trimming removed 0 bases at V and 0 bases at J, with 7 bases between. The CDR3 DNA sequence: TGCGCCAGCAGCTTGGACAGGAGCTCCTACAATGAGCAGTTCTTC. Translation: CASSLDRSSYNEQFF.

The rearrangement uses TRBV4-1 and TRBJ1-2, with a weak D call TRBD1 (6 bases). Per the germline V gene, CDR1 is MGHRA and CDR2 is YSYEKL. This CDR3 has 13 residues. Trimming left V 1 base short and J 10 bases short, with 13 bases between. The CDR3 DNA follows: TGCGCCAGCAGCCAAGTGACCGCAGGGGCCTACACCTTC. Translation: CASSQVTAGAYTF.

This clone has just a few counts. The V and J genes are TRBV29-1 and TRBJ2-1, with D possibly matching TRBD1 (6 bases). Trimming took off 0 bases at V and 0 bases at J, with 12 bases between the two ends. The germline gives CDR1 SQVTM, CDR2 ANQGSEA. CDR3 length: 16 amino acids. The CDR3 nucleotides are TGCAGCGTTGAAGAAGGGCAGGGGAGCTCCTACAATGAGCAGTTCTTC. Protein: CSVEEGQGSSYNEQFF.

V usage is TRBV19 and J usage is TRBJ2-5, with D perhaps TRBD2 (5 bases). Germline assignment: CDR1 LNHDA and CDR2 SQIVND (reference sequence). Trimming removed 3 bases from V and 4 bases from J, with 9 bases in between. The CDR3 consists of 13 residues. The CDR3 loop reads CASSIKAGETQYF. CDR3 nucleotides: TGTGCCAGTAGTATTAAGGCGGGAGAGACCCAGTACTTC.

This rearrangement joins TRBV27 to TRBJ1-1; a weak D match, TRBD1 (5 bases). The V and J ends lost 5 bases and 2 bases respectively, with 12 bases between them. In germline, CDR1 is MNHEY, CDR2 SMNVEV (reference sequence). The CDR3 runs to 14 residues. As DNA, the CDR3 is TGTGCCAGCAGTCCCCAGGGCCGTAACACTGAAGCTTTCTTT. Translated: CASSPQGRNTEAFF.

The V call is TRBV28, the J call TRBJ2-7; the D gene is possibly TRBD1 (6 bases). The length of the CDR3 is 17 residues. The V end was cut by 5 bases, the J end by 3 bases, with 23 bases between. Germline-derived CDR1 and CDR2 are MDHEN and SYDVKM. The CDR3 reads CASSTVSGQNNVYEQYF. DNA of the CDR3: TGTGCCAGCAGTACCGTCTCGGGACAAAACAATGTCTACGAGCAGTACTTC.

V gene TRBV5-1 combines with J gene TRBJ2-2; maybe TRBD2 (6 bases). The V gene lost 1 base and the J gene lost 4 bases, with 17 bases spanning the gap. CDR1 is SGHRS and CDR2 is YFSETQ in the germline V gene. The CDR3 sequence is 17 residues long. The CDR3 DNA reads TGCGCCAGCAGCTTGAAGCCAGGAGGGATACTCACCGGGGAGCTGTTTTTT. Its protein product is CASSLKPGGILTGELFF.

This sequence joins TRBV11-2 and TRBJ2-2; 7 positions agree with TRBD1. The CDR3 contains 15 residues. The junction had 4 bases not matched to a gene; V was cut back by 2 bases and J by 4 bases. The V gene's germline CDR1 is SGHAT and CDR2 FQNNGV. CDR3 nucleotide sequence: TGTGCCAGCAGCTTAATCAGGGGGAGCACCGGGGAGCTGTTTTTT. Translated: CASSLIRGSTGELFF.

The chain uses TRBV19 and TRBJ2-1; 9 bases match TRBD2. Germline V lookup: CDR1 LNHDA, CDR2 SQIVND (reference sequence). This CDR3 has 14 residues. V dropped 5 bases and J dropped 7; count of bases not matched to a gene: 6. The CDR3 sequence is CASSFLAGTNEQFF. For the CDR3, the DNA is TGTGCCAGTAGTTTTCTAGCGGGGACTAATGAGCAGTTCTTC.

This clone was seen just once. The chain couples TRBV7-9 to TRBJ1-2, with 7 bases that match TRBD1. Germline trimming cut 1 base from V and 6 bases from J; bases unmatched to any gene: 2. The CDR3 length is 13 residues. CDR1 and CDR2 from the germline V gene are SEHNR and FQNEAQ (reference sequence). The CDR3 spells CASSLDRGDGYTF. The CDR3 bases are TGTGCCAGCAGCTTAGACAGGGGCGATGGCTACACCTTC.

V usage is TRBV28 and J usage is TRBJ1-1; D gene uncertain. The CDR3 sequence is 17 residues long. V was clipped by 3 bases and J by 2 bases, with 19 bases between them. Per the germline V gene, CDR1 is MDHEN and CDR2 is SYDVKM. CDR3 region: CASSFGISLSPNTEAFF. The CDR3 region has the DNA TGTGCCAGCAGTTTCGGGATAAGTCTCAGCCCCAACACTGAAGCTTTCTTT.

The rearrangement joins TRBV2 to TRBJ1-5; the D gene is possibly TRBD1 (5 bases). CDR1 SNHLY and CDR2 FYNNEI come from the germline V gene. With 2 bases removed from V and 7 bases from J, the gap between germline ends came to 12 bases. The CDR3 has 14 amino acids. CDR3 DNA: TGTGCCAGCAGTGAACAGGGTAGAATGCAGCCCCAGCATTTT. This encodes CASSEQGRMQPQHF. Supplemented by reference TRBV2 and TRBJ1-5, the full variable domain reads EPEVTQTPSHQVTQMGQEVILRCVPISNHLYFYWYRQILGQKVEFLVSFYNNEISEKSEIFDDQFSVERPDGSNFTLKIRSTKLEDSAMYFCASSEQGRMQPQHFGDGTRLSIL.

For the CDR3, the DNA is TGTGCCAGCAGTGAAGGGTGGGGGGGATACGAGCAGTACTTC. It encodes CASSEGWGGYEQYF. This chain uses TRBV2 with TRBJ2-7; 7 bases map to TRBD2. Germline CDR1 reads SNHLY; CDR2 reads FYNNEI. This CDR3 contains 14 residues. Trimming at V came to 1 base and at J to 4 bases, leaving 4 bases not matched to a gene.

This sequence joins TRBV5-4 and TRBJ1-4, with D possibly TRBD1 on 6 matching bases. The germline V gene encodes CDR1 SGHNT and CDR2 YYREEE (reference sequence). The CDR3 is 14 amino acids. Trimming stripped 3 bases from V and 11 bases from J, with 17 bases between. DNA of the CDR3: TGTGCCAGCAGCTCTCAGGGGACTACTGGGAAACTGTTTTTT. It translates to CASSSQGTTGKLFF. Variable domain in full (rest from reference TRBV5-4 and TRBJ1-4): ETGVTQSPTHLIKTRGQQVTLRCSSQSGHNTVSWYQQALGQGPQFIFQYYREEENGRGNFPPRFSGLQFPNYSSELNVNALELDDSALYLCASSSQGTTGKLFFGSGTQLSVL.

The chain couples TRBV6-5 to TRBJ1-4, with D possibly matching TRBD1 (5 bases). The V gene lost 6 bases and the J gene lost 4 bases, with 15 bases spanning the gap. The germline gives CDR1 MNHEY, CDR2 SVGAGI. This CDR3 is 15 amino acids long. For the CDR3, the DNA is TGTGCCAGCAGCCAAACTACAGGCATTAATGAAAAACTGTTTTTT. Translation gives CASSQTTGINEKLFF.

The chain couples TRBV6-5 to TRBJ1-2; TRBD1 matches at 11 bases. Germline V gene lookup returns CDR1 MNHEY and CDR2 SVGAGI. V shed 4 bases, J shed 6 bases, and the junction held 10 bases outside the gene matches. The CDR3 is 16 residues long. Here the CDR3 reads CASSLVPGQGGNGYTF. CDR3 sequence (DNA): TGTGCCAGCAGTTTAGTTCCGGGACAGGGGGGAAATGGCTACACCTTC.

The sample holds one count of this clone. The chain links TRBV5-4 to TRBJ2-3; TRBD2 matches 9 bases. The CDR3 runs to 18 residues. Germline CDR1 is SGHNT and CDR2 is YYREEE (reference sequence). The junction had 12 bases not matched to a gene; V was cut back by 0 bases and J by 4 bases. In nucleotides, the CDR3 is TGTGCCAGCAGCTTGGCGGGGGTGGCGGGAGGGCAAGCAGATACGCAGTATTTT. Protein product: CASSLAGVAGGQADTQYF.

V gene TRBV2 combines with J gene TRBJ2-1; D is unresolved. The length of the CDR3 is 12 residues. The germline CDR1 and CDR2 sequences are SNHLY and FYNNEI. This CDR3 reads CAVTGMLNEQFF. In DNA, the CDR3 is TGTGCAGTGACGGGTATGTTGAATGAGCAGTTCTTC.

This clone turned up a few times. The gene calls are TRBV6-6 and TRBJ1-5; TRBD1 is a possible D gene (6 bases). V was cut by 0 bases and J by 7 bases, with 10 bases left in between. This CDR3 region has 14 residues. Germline V CDR1 and CDR2: MNHNY, SVGAGI (reference sequence). This CDR3 reads CASSYSAGVQPQHF. The DNA for the CDR3 is TGTGCCAGCAGTTACTCGGCAGGGGTGCAGCCCCAGCATTTT.

This clone was detected a few times. Other DNA sequences of this sample code for an identical CDR3. The chain has TRBV9 and TRBJ1-1; 9 bases are a match to TRBD1. The junction had 5 bases not matched to a gene; V was cut back by 4 bases and J by 1 base. The CDR3 has 15 amino acids. The germline V gene encodes CDR1 SGDLS and CDR2 YYNGEE. As DNA, the CDR3 is TGTGCCAGCAGCCCAACAGGGGGCCCGAACACTGAAGCTTTCTTT. Protein product: CASSPTGGPNTEAFF.

This clone has a single count. The CDR3 sequence: CASSLSFPGNEQFF. CDR3 bases: TGTGCCAGCAGCCTTAGCTTCCCGGGCAATGAGCAGTTCTTC. The chain links TRBV14 to TRBJ2-1; D ambiguous. There are 14 residues in the CDR3. Germline V lookup: CDR1 SGHDN, CDR2 FVKESK. Trimming stripped 4 bases from V and 6 bases from J, with 13 bases between.

This sequence joins TRBV11-2 and TRBJ2-1; no reliable D call. V lost 5 bases and J 4 bases, leaving 3 bases between the germline ends. CDR3 size: 11 residues. Germline V lookup: CDR1 SGHAT, CDR2 FQNNGV. CDR3 region: CASSQYNEQFF. The CDR3, as DNA: TGTGCCAGCAGCCAGTACAATGAGCAGTTCTTC.

The rearrangement joins TRBV4-3 to TRBJ2-3, with TRBD1 matching over 9 bases. This CDR3 spans 15 amino acids. The ends lost 2 bases at V and 3 bases at J; junction bases unmatched: 3. Germline V lookup: CDR1 LGHNA, CDR2 YSLEER. The CDR3 DNA sequence: TGCGCCAGCAGCCAAAGGGACAGGGTGACAGATACGCAGTATTTT. This codes for CASSQRDRVTDTQYF.

The CDR3 region has the DNA TGTGCCAGCAGCGTAGGGACAGTTGAAGCTTTCTTT. Translated: CASSVGTVEAFF. The rearrangement uses TRBV9 and TRBJ1-1; maybe TRBD1 (6 bases). This CDR3 spans 12 amino acids. Germline CDR1 and CDR2: SGDLS and YYNGEE. Trimming took off 0 bases at V and 7 bases at J, with 7 bases between the two ends.

This rearrangement joins TRBV6-6 to TRBJ2-1; TRBD1 matches at 8 bases. The CDR3 spans 14 residues. V dropped 6 bases and J dropped 8; count of bases not matched to a gene: 9. Germline V lookup: CDR1 MNHNY, CDR2 SVGAGI (reference sequence). The CDR3: CASRPWTGIDEQFF. CDR3 coding DNA: TGTGCCAGCAGGCCTTGGACAGGGATCGATGAGCAGTTCTTC.

The J gene is TRBJ1-1, the V gene TRBV27; TRBD1 might be the D (6 bases). This CDR3 spans 15 amino acids. The germline CDR1 and CDR2 sequences are MNHEY and SMNVEV (reference sequence). The V end lost 5 bases, the J end lost 1 base, and 14 bases lay between the germline ends. The chain's CDR3 is CASSVILRGNTEAFF. For the CDR3, the DNA is TGTGCCAGCAGTGTCATCCTCAGGGGGAACACTGAAGCTTTCTTT.

The gene calls are TRBV6-1 and TRBJ2-7, with no clear D. This CDR3 contains 15 residues. Trimming took off 1 base at V and 6 bases at J, with 16 bases between the two ends. Germline V CDR1 and CDR2: MNHNS, SASEGT. The CDR3 is CASSEGYIPTREQYF. Written as DNA, the CDR3 is TGTGCCAGCAGTGAAGGGTATATACCCACTCGCGAGCAGTACTTC.

Note on this clone: No conserved phenylalanine or tryptophan is present at the end of the CDR3, so a read error is the likely explanation. The chain combines TRBV28 with TRBJ1-6, with 7 positions matching TRBD1. Germline lookup yields CDR1 MDHEN and CDR2 SYDVKM. The CDR3 length is 17 residues. J lost 5 bases, V lost 6 bases, and 13 bases had no gene match. DNA for the CDR3: TGTGCCAGCAGGCGGGTTAGACAGGGATACGATAATTCACCCCTCCACCTT. As protein: CASRRVRQGYDNSPLHL.